The 20 T cell receptor beta chains listed next were all sequenced from one sample in a study of shared clonotypes between healthy human individuals. Libraries were prepared by immunoSEQ multiplex PCR; TCRdb keeps only in-frame clonotypes and omits some of them. Among approximately 500,000 clones listed, about 96% were seen once. Input material: naive CD4+ T cells sorted from blood. The subset: CD45RA+ positively selected. The receptors derive from a young woman in good health.

This rearrangement joins TRBV10-3 to TRBJ2-3; 13 bases are shared with TRBD2. The germline V gene has CDR1 ENHRY and CDR2 SYGVKD. The CDR3 is 15 residues long. V was clipped by 10 bases and J by 3 bases; unmatched bases: 7. The CDR3 region has the DNA TGTGCCACCCGGACTAGCGGGAGTTTAACAGATACGCAGTATTTT. Translating it yields CATRTSGSLTDTQYF.

This chain connects TRBV11-1 to TRBJ2-3; D gene ambiguous. Trimming pared 4 bases from V and 6 bases from J, leaving 23 bases between. Germline assignment: CDR1 SGHAT and CDR2 FQDESV (reference sequence). The CDR3 totals 17 residues. CDR3 DNA sequence: TGTGCCAGCAGCTCATCTCGGACCGCGCAAACAGCCGATACGCAGTATTTT. Encoded protein: CASSSSRTAQTADTQYF. Drawing the rest from reference TRBV11-1 and TRBJ2-3, the complete variable domain is EAEVAQSPRYKITEKSQAVAFWCDPISGHATLYWYRQILGQGPELLVQFQDESVVDDSQLPKDRFSAERLKGVDSTLKIQPAELGDSAMYLCASSSSRTAQTADTQYFGPGTRLTVL.

CDR3 nucleotide sequence: TGCGCCAGCAGCTTGCTGGGACTAGCGGGAAGGGATACGCAGTATTTT. Translating gives CASSLLGLAGRDTQYF. The rearrangement links TRBV5-1 to TRBJ2-3; TRBD2 aligns across 13 bases. The CDR3 is 16 residues long. Germline V CDR1 and CDR2: SGHRS, YFSETQ. V shed 1 base and J 6 bases; nucleotides not matched to a gene: 5.

The chain couples TRBV6-5 to TRBJ1-5; 10 bases agree with TRBD1. Germline V gene lookup returns CDR1 MNHEY and CDR2 SVGAGI. J gave up 7 bases and V 5 bases, and 5 bases lay outside the gene matches. CDR3 length equals 14 residues. In nucleotides, the CDR3 is TGTGCCAGCAGTCGGGGACAGGGGAAGCAGCCCCAGCATTTT. Its protein is CASSRGQGKQPQHF.

A word on this clone: At one end the junction does not follow the germline gene, possibly because of a read error. The V call is TRBV2, the J call TRBJ2-1; 7 bases are a match to TRBD1. This CDR3 is 11 amino acids long. Germline lookup yields CDR1 SNHLY and CDR2 FYNNEI. The CDR3, as DNA: TGTGCCAGCAGTGCGACGTCAAGGGGGCTCTTC. This codes for CASSATSRGLF.

V usage is TRBV5-4 and J usage is TRBJ1-2, with 10 bases fitting TRBD1. This CDR3 is built from 15 residues. Germline lookup yields CDR1 SGHNT and CDR2 YYREEE (reference sequence). V gave up 1 base and J gave up 8 bases; unmatched junction bases: 8. This CDR3 reads CASSLQTGGASGYTF. The CDR3 coding sequence is TGTGCCAGCAGCTTGCAGACAGGGGGCGCTTCGGGCTACACCTTC.

The rearrangement joins TRBV6-5 to TRBJ1-1; 8 bases are shared with TRBD1. V gave up 7 bases and J gave up 5 bases; unmatched junction bases: 9. Germline loops: CDR1 MNHEY, CDR2 SVGAGI. The CDR3 consists of 14 residues. For the CDR3, the DNA is TGTGCCAGCACCCCCCAGGGGGCGCGAACTGAAGCTTTCTTT. It is translated as CASTPQGARTEAFF.

J is TRBJ2-6 and V is TRBV28; the D is unclear. The germline V and J ends were trimmed by 5 bases and 0 bases, with 14 bases remaining between them. CDR1 MDHEN and CDR2 SYDVKM come from the germline V gene. The length of the CDR3 is 17 residues. Here the CDR3 DNA reads TGTGCCAGCAGTCCCCTCGACGGCCGCTCTGGGGCCAACGTCCTGACTTTC. This sequence encodes CASSPLDGRSGANVLTF.

This chain links TRBV11-2 with TRBJ2-7, with 7 bases lining up with TRBD2. Germline V gives CDR1 SGHAT, CDR2 FQNNGV. The CDR3 sequence is 13 residues long. The J segment lost 2 bases and the V segment lost 3 bases, leaving 1 base of the junction unmatched. The CDR3 spells CASSFGGTYEQYF. The CDR3 DNA follows: TGTGCCAGCAGCTTCGGGGGGACCTACGAGCAGTACTTC.

The gene calls are TRBV7-8 and TRBJ2-5; TRBD2 matches 13 bases. Per the germline V gene, CDR1 is SGHVS and CDR2 is FQNEAQ. J gave up 0 bases and V 5 bases, and 9 bases lay outside the gene matches. This CDR3 region has 18 residues. The CDR3 nucleotides read TGTGCCAGCAGCAGTCGGACTAGCGGGAGATGGGACCAAGAGACCCAGTACTTC. Translating it yields CASSSRTSGRWDQETQYF.

The rearrangement joins TRBV5-1 to TRBJ1-5; 7 bases are a match to TRBD1. Trimming cost V 0 bases and J 4 bases; bases outside gene matches: 7. This CDR3 is 16 amino acids long. The V gene's germline CDR1 is SGHRS and CDR2 YFSETQ. This chain's CDR3 is CASSLGITGENQPQHF. DNA for the CDR3: TGCGCCAGCAGCTTGGGGATCACAGGGGAAAATCAGCCCCAGCATTTT.

The genes are TRBV19 and TRBJ2-1; 9 bases agree with TRBD2. J lost 6 bases, V lost 8 bases, and 14 bases had no gene match. CDR1 is LNHDA and CDR2 is SQIVND in the germline V gene (reference sequence). CDR3 size: 16 residues. CDR3 residues: CASRNAGAGGLNEQFF. DNA of the CDR3: TGTGCCAGTCGCAATGCTGGGGCGGGAGGGCTCAATGAGCAGTTCTTC.

This chain uses TRBV6-5 with TRBJ2-7; 9 nucleotides align to TRBD1. V was clipped by 0 bases and J by 2 bases; unmatched bases: 5. Germline lookup yields CDR1 MNHEY and CDR2 SVGAGI. This CDR3 contains 16 residues. CDR3 region: CASSYSRRQGAYEQYF. The CDR3 DNA is TGTGCCAGCAGTTACTCGCGTAGACAGGGGGCCTACGAGCAGTACTTC.

The CDR3 DNA sequence: TGTGCCAGCAGCCCCCAAAGGGGCCTAGCGGCCAACACCGGGGAGCTGTTTTTT. Translated, it gives CASSPQRGLAANTGELFF. The chain carries TRBV7-6 and TRBJ2-2; 7 bases are a match to TRBD2. The CDR3 covers 18 residues. The ends lost 5 bases at V and 2 bases at J; junction bases unmatched: 14. Germline CDR1 reads SGHVS; CDR2 reads FNYEAQ. Full variable domain (rest looked up from reference TRBV7-6 and TRBJ2-2): GAGVSQSPRYKVTKRGQDVALRCDPISGHVSLYWYRQALGQGPEFLTYFNYEAQQDKSGLPNDRFSAERPEGSISTLTIQRTEQRDSAMYRCASSPQRGLAANTGELFFGEGSRLTVL.

CDR3 DNA sequence: TGTGCCAGCAGCACCAGGACTAGTGGGAATGAGCAGTTCTTC. This encodes CASSTRTSGNEQFF. The J gene is TRBJ2-1, the V gene TRBV7-8; TRBD2 agrees at 7 bases. Germline lookup yields CDR1 SGHVS and CDR2 FQNEAQ. V dropped 5 bases and J dropped 7; count of bases not matched to a gene: 8. The CDR3 is 14 amino acids.

The chain recombines TRBV5-4 with TRBJ1-2; TRBD1 matches 8 bases. The germline CDR1 and CDR2 sequences are SGHNT and YYREEE (reference sequence). There are 16 residues in the CDR3. Trimming cost V 3 bases and J 11 bases; bases outside gene matches: 18. CDR3 nucleotides: TGTGCCAGCAGCTCGGCCCATGGGGGGACAGGAAAGGGGTACACCTTC. This sequence encodes CASSSAHGGTGKGYTF. Filled out from reference TRBV5-4 and TRBJ1-2, the complete variable domain reads ETGVTQSPTHLIKTRGQQVTLRCSSQSGHNTVSWYQQALGQGPQFIFQYYREEENGRGNFPPRFSGLQFPNYSSELNVNALELDDSALYLCASSSAHGGTGKGYTFGSGTRLTVV.

This sequence joins TRBV5-1 and TRBJ2-5, with no clear D. There are 17 residues in the CDR3. The germline V gene has CDR1 SGHRS and CDR2 YFSETQ. The ends were cut back, 2 bases at V and 5 bases at J, with 22 bases in the middle. The CDR3 spells CASSLAGLPLRRETQYF. DNA for the CDR3: TGCGCCAGCAGCTTAGCCGGCCTCCCACTCAGACGGGAGACCCAGTACTTC.

The V call is TRBV10-3, the J call TRBJ2-7; TRBD2 agrees at 7 bases. CDR1 is ENHRY and CDR2 is SYGVKD in the germline V gene. V was pared by 2 bases and J by 0 bases, with 7 bases of the junction left unmatched. This CDR3 spans 16 amino acids. CDR3 bases: TGTGCCATCAGTGAGCGGGAGGATACAGCCTCCTACGAGCAGTACTTC. Amino acid sequence: CAISEREDTASYEQYF.

The gene calls are TRBV5-5 and TRBJ2-7, with 7 bases aligning to TRBD2. The ends lost 0 bases at V and 2 bases at J; junction bases unmatched: 5. CDR1 is SGHKS and CDR2 is YYEKEE in the germline V gene (reference sequence). The CDR3 runs 15 residues. CDR3 amino acids: CASSLGGSGPYEQYF. CDR3 DNA sequence: TGTGCCAGCAGCTTGGGCGGGAGCGGTCCCTACGAGCAGTACTTC.

The chain carries TRBV5-6 and TRBJ2-1; D not resolved. Germline V gives CDR1 SGHDT, CDR2 YYEEEE. Trimming took 1 base from V and 0 from J, leaving 8 bases between them. The CDR3 length is 15 residues. The CDR3 here is CASSLRLRSYNEQFF. The CDR3 DNA sequence: TGTGCCAGCAGCTTGAGGCTACGCTCCTACAATGAGCAGTTCTTC.